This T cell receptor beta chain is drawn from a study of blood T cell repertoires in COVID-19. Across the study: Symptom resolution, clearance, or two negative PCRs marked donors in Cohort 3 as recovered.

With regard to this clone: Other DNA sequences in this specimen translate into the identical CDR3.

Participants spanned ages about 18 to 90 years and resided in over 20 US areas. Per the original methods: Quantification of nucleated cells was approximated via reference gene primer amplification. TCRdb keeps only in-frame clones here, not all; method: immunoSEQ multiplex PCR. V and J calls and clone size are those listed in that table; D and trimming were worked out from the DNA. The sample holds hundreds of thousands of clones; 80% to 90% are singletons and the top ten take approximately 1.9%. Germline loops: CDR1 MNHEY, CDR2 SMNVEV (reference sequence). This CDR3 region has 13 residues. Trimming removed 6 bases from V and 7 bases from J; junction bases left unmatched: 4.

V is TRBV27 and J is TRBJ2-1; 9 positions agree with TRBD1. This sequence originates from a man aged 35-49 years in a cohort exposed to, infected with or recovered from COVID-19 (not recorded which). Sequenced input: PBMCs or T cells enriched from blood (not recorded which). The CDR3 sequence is CASRGTGLNEQFF. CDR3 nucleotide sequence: TGTGCCAGCAGGGGGACAGGGTTGAATGAGCAGTTCTTC.